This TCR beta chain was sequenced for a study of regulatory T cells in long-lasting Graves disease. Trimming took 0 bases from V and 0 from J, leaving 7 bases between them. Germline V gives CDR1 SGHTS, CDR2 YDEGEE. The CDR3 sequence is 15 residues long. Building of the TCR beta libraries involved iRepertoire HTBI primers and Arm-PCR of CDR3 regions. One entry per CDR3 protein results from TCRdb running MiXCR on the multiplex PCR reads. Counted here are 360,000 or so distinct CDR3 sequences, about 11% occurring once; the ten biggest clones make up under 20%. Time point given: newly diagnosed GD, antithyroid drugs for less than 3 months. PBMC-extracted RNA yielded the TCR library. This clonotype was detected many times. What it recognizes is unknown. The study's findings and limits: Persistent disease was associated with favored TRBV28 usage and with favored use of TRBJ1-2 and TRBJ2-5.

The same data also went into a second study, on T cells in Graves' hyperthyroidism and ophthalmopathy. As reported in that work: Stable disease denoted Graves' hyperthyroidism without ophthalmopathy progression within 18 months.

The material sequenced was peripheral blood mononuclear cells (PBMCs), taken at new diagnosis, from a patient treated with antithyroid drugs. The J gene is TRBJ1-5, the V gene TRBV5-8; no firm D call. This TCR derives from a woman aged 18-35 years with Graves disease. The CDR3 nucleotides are TGTGCCAGCAGCTTGGGGCAGTCTAGCAATCAGCCCCAGCATTTT. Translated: CASSLGQSSNQPQHF.